The next 13 T cell receptor beta chains were all read from a single sample in a study of T cell changes during pregnancy in multiple sclerosis. Profiling relied on immunoSEQ multiplex PCR, and the TCRdb table lists in-frame clones only, not all of them. The sample consists of fewer than 65,000 clones, about 91% of them appearing once. Sequenced here: peripheral blood, sampled before pregnancy. The receptor source for this set is a female donor with multiple sclerosis, enrolled in a pregnancy study.

This clone is a singleton in its sample. The chain employs TRBV7-9 and TRBJ1-2; D is possibly TRBD1 (6 bases). Trimming shortened V by 5 bases and J by 7 bases, and 17 bases separated the two germline ends. CDR3 length equals 14 residues. Germline-derived CDR1 and CDR2 are SEHNR and FQNEAQ (reference sequence). For the CDR3, the DNA is TGTGCCAGCAGCCTGGGACACCCTAGGGGTGGCTACACCTTC. It yields the protein CASSLGHPRGGYTF.

The rearrangement links TRBV7-6 to TRBJ2-7, with TRBD1 identical over 8 bases. There are 15 residues in the CDR3. Germline assignment: CDR1 SGHVS and CDR2 FNYEAQ. Germline trimming cut 3 bases from V and 0 bases from J; bases unmatched to any gene: 4. The CDR3 nucleotides read TGTGCCAGCAGCTTCGGGACAGGAGTCTCCTACGAGCAGTACTTC. Encoded protein: CASSFGTGVSYEQYF.

The chain uses TRBV4-2 and TRBJ2-3, with 11 bases aligning to TRBD2. Germline lookup yields CDR1 LGHNA and CDR2 YNFKEQ. The ends lost 0 bases at V and 2 bases at J; junction bases unmatched: 4. This CDR3 has 17 residues. CDR3 sequence reads: CASSQELAGAPTDTQYF. The CDR3 DNA reads TGTGCCAGCAGCCAAGAACTAGCGGGGGCCCCCACAGATACGCAGTATTTT.

The rearrangement joins TRBV7-2 to TRBJ1-5; D is unresolved. Germline V gene lookup returns CDR1 SGHTA and CDR2 FQGNSA. V was pared by 3 bases and J by 0 bases, with 9 bases between. The CDR3 totals 15 residues. DNA of the CDR3: TGTGCCAGCAGCTTCTCGGGGAATAGCAATCAGCCCCAGCATTTT. It translates to CASSFSGNSNQPQHF.

CDR3: CASSIGYQLGYTF. In nucleotides, the CDR3 is TGTGCCAGTAGTATAGGGTACCAACTTGGCTACACCTTC. V is TRBV19 and J is TRBJ1-2; no definite D call. Trimming removed 1 base at V and 7 bases at J, with 10 bases between. This CDR3 region has 13 residues. Germline lookup yields CDR1 LNHDA and CDR2 SQIVND (reference sequence).

This rearrangement joins TRBV4-3 to TRBJ1-4; TRBD1 agrees at 11 bases. V trimming: 0 bases; J trimming: 7 bases; junction bases outside the gene matches: 10. The CDR3 has 18 residues. Germline CDR1 is LGHNA and CDR2 is YSLEER. In DNA form, the CDR3 reads TGCGCCAGCAGCCAAGATCTTGGGGTCGGGACAGGGGGTGAAAAACTGTTTTTT. This gives the protein CASSQDLGVGTGGEKLFF.

The V call is TRBV7-9, the J call TRBJ1-1; 8 positions match TRBD1. Germline V CDR1 and CDR2: SEHNR, FQNEAQ (reference sequence). J lost 6 bases, V lost 3 bases, and 6 bases had no gene match. The CDR3 runs 14 residues. The CDR3 protein is CASSFPGGWAEAFF. The CDR3 DNA follows: TGTGCCAGCAGCTTTCCAGGGGGCTGGGCTGAAGCTTTCTTT.

V is TRBV19 and J is TRBJ2-5; the match to TRBD1 covers 7 bases. The J call is doubtful: the DNA matches TRBJ2-7 better. CDR1 and CDR2 from the germline V gene are LNHDA and SQIVND (reference sequence). This CDR3 has 15 residues. CDR3 sequence: CASSISGQGAYEQYF. CDR3 nucleotide sequence: TGTGCCAGTAGTATTTCCGGCCAGGGGGCCTACGAGCAGTACTTC.

The rearrangement links TRBV19 to TRBJ2-1, with D unresolved. The length of the CDR3 is 16 residues. The V gene's germline CDR1 is LNHDA and CDR2 SQIVND (reference sequence). The V end was cut by 1 base, the J end by 3 bases, with 13 bases between. The CDR3 nucleotides are TGTGCCAGTAGTATAGTTTCGCCGGAGAACTACAATGAGCAGTTCTTC. It yields the protein CASSIVSPENYNEQFF.

Here the CDR3 reads CASSLAEGVAGGTGELFF. CDR3 DNA: TGTGCCAGCAGCTTAGCGGAGGGGGTAGCGGGGGGTACCGGGGAGCTGTTTTTT. The V and J genes are TRBV7-9 and TRBJ2-2; 10 bases match TRBD2. The CDR3 sequence is 18 residues long. Germline V gene data show CDR1 as SEHNR and CDR2 as FQNEAQ (reference sequence). Losses at the gene ends were 0 bases for V and 5 bases for J; bases not matched to a gene: 9.

V is TRBV21-1 and J is TRBJ1-1; the table's TRBD1 call for D was not verified on the DNA. TRBV21-1 is labeled a pseudogene. CDR3 length: 13 residues. In nucleotides, the CDR3 is TGTGCCAGCAGCAAATACAGGCAGGCTGAAGCTTTCTTT. As protein: CASSKYRQAEAFF.

This chain uses TRBV5-1 with TRBJ2-1; 7 nucleotides agree with TRBD1. V gave up 2 bases and J gave up 9 bases; unmatched junction bases: 5. Germline loops: CDR1 SGHRS, CDR2 YFSETQ. This CDR3 is 13 amino acids long. CDR3 in DNA: TGCGCCAGCAGCTTCGACCGGGACAGTGAGCAGTTCTTC. This translates into CASSFDRDSEQFF.

The chain carries TRBV7-8 and TRBJ2-5; D gene unclear. The length of the CDR3 is 13 residues. Germline CDR1 reads SGHVS; CDR2 reads FQNEAQ. Trimming pared 6 bases from V and 5 bases from J, leaving 13 bases between. The CDR3 DNA sequence: TGTGCCAGCAGGGATACAGTAATTGAGACCCAGTACTTC. Amino acids: CASRDTVIETQYF.